The next 10 T cell receptor beta chains were all read from a single sample in a study of blood T cell repertoires in COVID-19. Using immunoSEQ multiplex PCR, the repertoire was profiled, and TCRdb retains in-frame clones only, with some absent. The profile shows about 190,000 clones, roughly 83% of them singletons. The sample taken for sequencing was PBMCs or T cells enriched from blood (not recorded which). These receptors were collected from a woman aged 25-40 years who had recovered from COVID-19.

The V gene is TRBV27, the J gene TRBJ2-2; 10 bases map to TRBD1. The CDR3 sequence is 17 residues long. V was clipped by 4 bases and J by 7 bases; unmatched bases: 12. In germline, CDR1 is MNHEY, CDR2 SMNVEV (reference sequence). This CDR3 reads CASSYLTGTGDGGELFF. CDR3 coding DNA: TGTGCCAGCAGTTACCTAACCGGGACAGGGGACGGCGGGGAGCTGTTTTTT.

The chain links TRBV4-1 to TRBJ2-7; D not resolved. The CDR3 loop spans 11 amino acids. Trimming cost V 4 bases and J 5 bases, with 6 bases left between them. The germline CDR1 and CDR2 sequences are MGHRA and YSYEKL. CDR3 DNA sequence: TGCGCCAGCAGCCCGTTCGACGAGCAGTACTTC. The encoded protein is CASSPFDEQYF.

The chain uses TRBV25-1 and TRBJ2-1; perhaps TRBD2 as D (6 bases). Germline-derived CDR1 and CDR2 are MGHDK and SYGVNS. V lost 5 bases and J 2 bases, leaving 10 bases between the germline ends. The CDR3 covers 14 residues. DNA for the CDR3: TGTGCCAGCAGTTTATGGGGGGCCTACAATGAGCAGTTCTTC. Its translation is CASSLWGAYNEQFF.

Only one count was recorded for this clone. The chain recombines TRBV6-5 with TRBJ2-7; the D gene is possibly TRBD2 (5 bases). The CDR3 length is 15 residues. Per the germline V gene, CDR1 is MNHEY and CDR2 is SVGAGI. Trimming pared 7 bases from V and 3 bases from J, leaving 19 bases between. CDR3 loop: CASKVGPGEYYEQYF. The CDR3 coding sequence is TGTGCCAGCAAGGTGGGTCCTGGGGAGTACTACGAGCAGTACTTC.

This clone was picked up a small number of times. V gene TRBV30 combines with J gene TRBJ2-7; 8 bases map to TRBD1. CDR1 is GTSNPN, CDR2 SVGIG, per germline (reference sequence). After removal of 4 bases from V and 5 bases from J, the junction contained 10 bases not matched to a gene. The CDR3 runs 14 residues. The CDR3: CAWKRGTGVNEQYF. The CDR3 coding sequence is TGTGCCTGGAAGAGGGGGACAGGAGTTAACGAGCAGTACTTC.

This chain connects TRBV14 to TRBJ1-1; TRBD1 aligns across 7 bases. V lost 3 bases, J lost 2 bases, and 9 bases stayed unmatched. CDR1 SGHDN and CDR2 FVKESK come from the germline V gene. The CDR3 runs to 16 residues. In nucleotides, the CDR3 is TGTGCCAGCAGCCATACCCTCCACAGGGGCAACACTGAAGCTTTCTTT. Its protein product is CASSHTLHRGNTEAFF.

The chain employs TRBV9 and TRBJ2-1, with 8 bases matching TRBD1. This CDR3 region has 15 residues. Per germline, CDR1 SGDLS and CDR2 YYNGEE. V was pared by 1 base and J by 6 bases, with 6 bases of the junction left unmatched. The CDR3 DNA is TGTGCCAGCAGCGTAAGGGACAGGAGAATCAATGAGCAGTTCTTC. Residues: CASSVRDRRINEQFF.

CDR3 in amino acids: CASSPNSFSDEQFF. Written as DNA, the CDR3 is TGTGCCAGCTCACCGAACTCCTTTAGCGATGAGCAGTTCTTC. This chain uses TRBV18 with TRBJ2-1; D perhaps matches TRBD2 (5 bases). CDR3 size: 14 residues. The germline V gene has CDR1 KGHSH and CDR2 LQKENI. Trimming took 3 bases from V and 8 from J, leaving 14 bases between them. Full variable domain (missing parts from reference TRBV18 and TRBJ2-1): NAGVMQNPRHLVRRRGQEARLRCSPMKGHSHVYWYRQLPEEGLKFMVYLQKENIIDESGMPKERFSAEFPKEGPSILRIQQVVRGDSAAYFCASSPNSFSDEQFFGPGTRLTVL.

V and J are TRBV6-5 and TRBJ1-6; a weak D match, TRBD1 (5 bases). The V end lost 0 bases, the J end lost 7 bases, and 13 bases lay between the germline ends. CDR3 length: 16 amino acids. From germline, CDR1 is MNHEY and CDR2 SVGAGI. The CDR3 reads CASSYSTGGSNSPLHF. CDR3 bases: TGTGCCAGCAGTTACTCCACGGGGGGGTCAAATTCACCCCTCCACTTT.

This clone has just one count. This chain connects TRBV18 to TRBJ1-1, with D unclear. There are 13 residues in the CDR3. Germline lookup yields CDR1 KGHSH and CDR2 LQKENI. The V gene lost 3 bases and the J gene lost 1 base, with 6 bases spanning the gap. In DNA, the CDR3 is TGTGCCAGCTCACCTACACAGAACACTGAAGCTTTCTTT. Encoded protein: CASSPTQNTEAFF.